These 22 T cell receptor beta chains originate from one sample sequenced in a study of OX40 agonist ivuxolimab in advanced cancers. Here immunoSEQ multiplex PCR was the method, and the copy in TCRdb shows in-frame clones only, minus some. The sample yields about 72,000 clones, 88% seen once. The sample here was CD4+ or CD8+ T cells sorted from blood, taken in a trial of the OX40 agonist ivuxolimab. The receptors were sampled from an adult with an advanced solid tumor such as melanoma, head and neck, liver or kidney cancer.

The genes are TRBV7-2 and TRBJ2-1; D is ambiguous. CDR3 size: 12 residues. The germline V gene has CDR1 SGHTA and CDR2 FQGNSA. The V end lost 4 bases, the J end lost 5 bases, and 6 bases lay between the germline ends. The CDR3 is CASSSAHNEQFF. CDR3 in DNA: TGTGCCAGCAGCTCCGCCCACAATGAGCAGTTCTTC.

This clone was counted a single time. CDR3 DNA: TGTGCCAGCAGCTTGGGACAGCGCGAGACCCAGTACTTC. This encodes CASSLGQRETQYF. The V call is TRBV7-2, the J call TRBJ2-5, with 7 bases aligning to TRBD1. Germline CDR1 SGHTA, CDR2 FQGNSA. This CDR3 is 13 amino acids long. V shed 3 bases, J shed 5 bases, and the junction held 3 bases outside the gene matches.

The chain joins TRBV28 to TRBJ1-1; no clear D. The ends were cut back, 1 base at V and 10 bases at J, with 13 bases in the middle. The CDR3 covers 13 residues. Germline CDR1 reads MDHEN; CDR2 reads SYDVKM. The CDR3 region is CASSLSTGVGAFF. The CDR3 nucleotides are TGTGCCAGCAGTTTATCTACTGGGGTGGGAGCTTTCTTT.

This chain uses TRBV12-5 with TRBJ2-7; no clear D gene. Germline CDR1 reads LGHNT; CDR2 reads FRNRAP. This CDR3 contains 11 residues. Trimming removed 6 bases from V and 2 bases from J, with 5 bases in between. The CDR3 is CASGVTYEQYF. The CDR3 nucleotides are TGTGCTAGTGGCGTAACCTACGAGCAGTACTTC.

Only a few counts were recorded for this clone. V is TRBV27 and J is TRBJ2-3; 9 positions agree with TRBD2. The V gene end was trimmed by 6 bases and the J gene end by 3 bases; junction bases not matched to a gene: 10. The germline gives CDR1 MNHEY, CDR2 SMNVEV (reference sequence). The CDR3 runs 16 residues. The CDR3 is CASSRLAGTRTDTQYF. The CDR3 region has the DNA TGTGCCAGCAGCCGGCTAGCGGGAACGCGGACAGATACGCAGTATTTT.

This clone was picked up one time. The rearrangement links TRBV11-2 to TRBJ2-3; 13 nucleotides match TRBD2. The CDR3 extends over 15 amino acids. Germline lookup yields CDR1 SGHAT and CDR2 FQNNGV. V was pared by 6 bases and J by 1 base, with 1 base of the junction left unmatched. CDR3 loop: CASSTSGGGTDTQYF. The CDR3 DNA follows: TGTGCCAGCAGTACTAGCGGGGGGGGCACAGATACGCAGTATTTT.

J is TRBJ1-4 and V is TRBV2, with D possibly matching TRBD1 (6 bases). In germline, CDR1 is SNHLY, CDR2 FYNNEI. Deletions cut 3 bases from V and 10 bases from J, with 18 bases between. This CDR3 has 15 residues. The chain's CDR3 is CASSDEQGSSGKLFF. The DNA for the CDR3 is TGTGCCAGCAGTGACGAACAGGGATCGAGCGGAAAACTGTTTTTT.

V usage is TRBV18 and J usage is TRBJ1-5, with D tentatively TRBD1 (6 bases). The V gene's germline CDR1 is KGHSH and CDR2 LQKENI. The V end was cut by 4 bases, the J end by 12 bases, with 19 bases between. The CDR3 has 14 residues. The CDR3 spells CASSQSRTDPHQHF. CDR3 coding DNA: TGTGCCAGCTCACAATCCAGGACAGATCCGCACCAGCATTTT.

The V and J genes are TRBV28 and TRBJ1-1; D is unclear. This CDR3 is 12 amino acids long. Germline lookup yields CDR1 MDHEN and CDR2 SYDVKM. Trimming left V 3 bases short and J 5 bases short, with 7 bases between. The chain's CDR3 is CASSFLRTEAFF. DNA for the CDR3: TGTGCCAGCAGTTTTTTGAGGACTGAAGCTTTCTTT.

This chain uses TRBV5-6 with TRBJ2-5, with D possibly matching TRBD2 (5 bases). The CDR3 has 16 amino acids. Trimming took 2 bases from V and 0 from J, leaving 14 bases between them. Looked up from germline, CDR1 is SGHDT and CDR2 is YYEEEE. The CDR3 nucleotides are TGTGCCAGCAGCTTAATAATACTCGGGAACCAAGAGACCCAGTACTTC. Its protein product is CASSLIILGNQETQYF. The whole variable domain, remainder taken from reference TRBV5-6 and TRBJ2-5, is DAGVTQSPTHLIKTRGQQVTLRCSPKSGHDTVSWYQQALGQGPQFIFQYYEEEERQRGNFPDRFSGHQFPNYSSELNVNALLLGDSALYLCASSLIILGNQETQYFGPGTRLLVL.

The V gene is TRBV4-2, the J gene TRBJ2-4, with TRBD2 matching over 7 bases. V dropped 4 bases and J dropped 7; count of bases not matched to a gene: 10. The germline V gene has CDR1 LGHNA and CDR2 YNFKEQ. The CDR3 is 15 residues long. CDR3: CASSPGLDDLNIQYF. CDR3 sequence (DNA): TGTGCCAGCAGCCCCGGACTAGACGACTTGAACATTCAGTACTTC.

V and J are TRBV7-7 and TRBJ2-6; D unresolved. In germline, CDR1 is SSHAT, CDR2 FNYEAQ (reference sequence). The germline V and J ends were trimmed by 1 base and 1 base, with 2 bases remaining between them. The CDR3 has 14 residues. The CDR3, as DNA: TGTGCCAGCAGCTTAGAATCTGGGGCCAACGTCCTGACTTTC. Amino acid sequence: CASSLESGANVLTF.

The CDR3 is CAWRRQGPSGGANVLTF. The CDR3 DNA reads TGTGCCTGGAGGAGACAGGGACCCTCGGGTGGGGCCAACGTCCTGACTTTC. The chain has TRBV30 and TRBJ2-6; 7 bases map to TRBD1. The length of the CDR3 is 17 residues. V lost 3 bases, J lost 3 bases, and 11 bases stayed unmatched. From germline, CDR1 is GTSNPN and CDR2 SVGIG (reference sequence).

This clone was seen once. The chain uses TRBV15 and TRBJ2-7; D possibly corresponds to TRBD2 (7 bases). Per the germline V gene, CDR1 is LNHNV and CDR2 is YYDKDF (reference sequence). The V end lost 3 bases, the J end lost 7 bases, and 13 bases lay between the germline ends. The CDR3 spans 13 residues. CDR3 sequence (DNA): TGTGCCACCAGCAGCCGGACAGCGGGGGAGCAGTACTTC. Translated: CATSSRTAGEQYF.

The chain combines TRBV15 with TRBJ2-5, with TRBD2 matching 10 bases. The trim removed 1 base at V and 5 bases at J, leaving 7 bases unmatched. This CDR3 is 16 amino acids long. Germline assignment: CDR1 LNHNV and CDR2 YYDKDF (reference sequence). CDR3 region: CATSRVPAGGLETQYF. The CDR3, as DNA: TGTGCCACCAGCAGAGTCCCAGCGGGGGGGCTTGAGACCCAGTACTTC.

This clone turned up a few times. V is TRBV7-9 and J is TRBJ1-1; D unclear. V was pared by 1 base and J by 11 bases, with 14 bases between. The CDR3 loop spans 13 amino acids. Germline CDR1 reads SEHNR; CDR2 reads FQNEAQ (reference sequence). The CDR3 DNA reads as TGTGCCAGCAGCTTAGAGGAGTGGGGATCTGCTTTCTTT. It codes for CASSLEEWGSAFF.

V gene TRBV11-3 combines with J gene TRBJ2-3; D perhaps matches TRBD2 (6 bases). Per germline, CDR1 SGHNT and CDR2 YENEEA. V lost 1 base and J lost 4, with 9 bases in between. The CDR3 length is 14 residues. The CDR3 coding sequence is TGTGCCAGCAGCTTAGTTAGCGGTGCAGATACGCAGTATTTT. Its protein is CASSLVSGADTQYF.

On this clone itself: The same CDR3 arises from other DNA sequences in this sample as well. V and J are TRBV7-2 and TRBJ2-3, with D perhaps given as TRBD1 or TRBD2 (6 bases each). CDR3 size: 13 residues. Trimming stripped 2 bases from V and 4 bases from J, with 7 bases between. Looked up from germline, CDR1 is SGHTA and CDR2 is FQGNSA. The CDR3 region has the DNA TGTGCCAGCAGCTTAAGGGGGGCAGATACGCAGTATTTT. Its translation is CASSLRGADTQYF.

This chain uses TRBV5-4 with TRBJ1-5; 10 nucleotides match TRBD1. Per germline, CDR1 SGHNT and CDR2 YYREEE (reference sequence). CDR3 length: 14 residues. The J segment lost 7 bases and the V segment lost 4 bases, leaving 5 bases of the junction unmatched. DNA for the CDR3: TGTGCCAGCAGCCACGGGACAGGGGAGCAGCCCCAGCATTTT. Residues: CASSHGTGEQPQHF.

The gene calls are TRBV13 and TRBJ2-1; TRBD1 is a possible D gene (6 bases). The CDR3 runs 16 residues. V lost 5 bases, J lost 7 bases, and 21 bases lay in between. The germline gives CDR1 PRHDT, CDR2 FYEKMQ (reference sequence). CDR3 sequence reads: CASSATGTLRGNEQFF. CDR3 nucleotides: TGTGCCAGCAGCGCCACCGGGACCCTAAGGGGGAATGAGCAGTTCTTC.

V and J are TRBV5-1 and TRBJ2-5, with 7 bases lining up with TRBD2. The germline CDR1 and CDR2 sequences are SGHRS and YFSETQ. The V and J ends lost 0 bases and 0 bases, in that order; junction bases with no gene match: 2. CDR3 length: 15 residues. CDR3 sequence reads: CASSLVGGDQETQYF. The CDR3 DNA follows: TGCGCCAGCAGCTTGGTGGGGGGGGACCAAGAGACCCAGTACTTC. Combining the CDR3 with reference TRBV5-1 and TRBJ2-5 gives the whole variable domain KAGVTQTPRYLIKTRGQQVTLSCSPISGHRSVSWYQQTPGQGLQFLFEYFSETQRNKGNFPGRFSGRQFSNSRSEMNVSTLELGDSALYLCASSLVGGDQETQYFGPGTRLLVL.

The chain is built from TRBV7-2 and TRBJ1-1, with D tentatively TRBD1 (5 bases). CDR3 length: 14 residues. Germline assignment: CDR1 SGHTA and CDR2 FQGNSA. Trimming removed 1 base at V and 2 bases at J, with 8 bases between. The CDR3 loop reads CASSLGGTNTEAFF. The CDR3 coding sequence is TGTGCCAGCAGCTTAGGGGGCACAAACACTGAAGCTTTCTTT.